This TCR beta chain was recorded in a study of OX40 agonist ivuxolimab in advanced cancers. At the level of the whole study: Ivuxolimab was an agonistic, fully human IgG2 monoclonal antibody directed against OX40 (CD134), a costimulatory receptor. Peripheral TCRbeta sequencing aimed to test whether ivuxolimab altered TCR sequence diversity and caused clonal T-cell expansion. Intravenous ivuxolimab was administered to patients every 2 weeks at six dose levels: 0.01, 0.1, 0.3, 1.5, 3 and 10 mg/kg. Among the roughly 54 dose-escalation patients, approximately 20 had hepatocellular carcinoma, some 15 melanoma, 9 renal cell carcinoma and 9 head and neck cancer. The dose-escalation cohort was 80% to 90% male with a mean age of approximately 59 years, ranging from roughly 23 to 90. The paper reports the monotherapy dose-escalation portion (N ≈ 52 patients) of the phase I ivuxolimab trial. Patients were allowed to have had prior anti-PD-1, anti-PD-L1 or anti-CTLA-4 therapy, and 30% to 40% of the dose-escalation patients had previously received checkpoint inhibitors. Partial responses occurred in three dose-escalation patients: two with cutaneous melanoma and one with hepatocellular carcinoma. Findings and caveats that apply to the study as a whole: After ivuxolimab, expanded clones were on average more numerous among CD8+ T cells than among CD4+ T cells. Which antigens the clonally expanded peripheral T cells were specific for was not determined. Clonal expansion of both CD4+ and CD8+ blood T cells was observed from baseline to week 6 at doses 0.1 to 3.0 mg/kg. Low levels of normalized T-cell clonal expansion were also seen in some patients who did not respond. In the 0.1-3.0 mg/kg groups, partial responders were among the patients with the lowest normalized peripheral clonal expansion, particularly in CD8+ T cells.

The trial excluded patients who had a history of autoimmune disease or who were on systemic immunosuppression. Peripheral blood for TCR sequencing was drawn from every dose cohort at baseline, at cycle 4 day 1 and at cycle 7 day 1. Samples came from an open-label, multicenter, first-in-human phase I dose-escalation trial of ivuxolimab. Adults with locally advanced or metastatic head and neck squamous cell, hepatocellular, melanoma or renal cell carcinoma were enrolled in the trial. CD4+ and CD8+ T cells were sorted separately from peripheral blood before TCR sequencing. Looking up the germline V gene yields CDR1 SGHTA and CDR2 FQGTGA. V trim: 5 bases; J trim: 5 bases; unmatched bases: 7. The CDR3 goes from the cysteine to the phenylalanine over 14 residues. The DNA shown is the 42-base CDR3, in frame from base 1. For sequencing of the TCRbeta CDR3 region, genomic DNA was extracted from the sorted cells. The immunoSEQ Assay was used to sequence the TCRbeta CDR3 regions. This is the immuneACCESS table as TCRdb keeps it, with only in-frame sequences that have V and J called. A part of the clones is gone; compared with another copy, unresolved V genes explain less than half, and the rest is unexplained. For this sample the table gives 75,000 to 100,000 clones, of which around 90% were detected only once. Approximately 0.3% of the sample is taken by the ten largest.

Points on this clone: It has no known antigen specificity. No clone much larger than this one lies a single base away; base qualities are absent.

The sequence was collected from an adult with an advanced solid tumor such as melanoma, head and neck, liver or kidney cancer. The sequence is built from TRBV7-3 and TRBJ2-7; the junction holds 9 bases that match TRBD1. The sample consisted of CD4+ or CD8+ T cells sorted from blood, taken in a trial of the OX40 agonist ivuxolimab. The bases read TGTGCCAGCAGCCCGGGACAGGGCTTCCACGAGCAGTACTTC. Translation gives CASSPGQGFHEQYF.